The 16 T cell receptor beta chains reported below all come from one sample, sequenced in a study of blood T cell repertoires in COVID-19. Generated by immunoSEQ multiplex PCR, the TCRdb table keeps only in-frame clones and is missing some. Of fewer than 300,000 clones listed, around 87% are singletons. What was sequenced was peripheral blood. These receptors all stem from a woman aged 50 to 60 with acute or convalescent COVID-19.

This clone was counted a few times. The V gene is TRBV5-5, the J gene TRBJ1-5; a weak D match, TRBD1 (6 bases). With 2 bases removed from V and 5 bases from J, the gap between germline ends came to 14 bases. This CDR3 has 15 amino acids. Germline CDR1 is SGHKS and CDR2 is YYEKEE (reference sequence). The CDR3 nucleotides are TGTGCCAGCAGCTTTCGGGGGGCGGCGGATCAGCCCCAGCATTTT. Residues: CASSFRGAADQPQHF.

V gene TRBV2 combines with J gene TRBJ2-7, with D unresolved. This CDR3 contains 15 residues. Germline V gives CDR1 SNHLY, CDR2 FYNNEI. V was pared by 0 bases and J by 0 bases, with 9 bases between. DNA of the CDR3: TGTGCCAGCAGTGAAGCGTTCCAAATCTCCTACGAGCAGTACTTC. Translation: CASSEAFQISYEQYF. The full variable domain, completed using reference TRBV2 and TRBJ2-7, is EPEVTQTPSHQVTQMGQEVILRCVPISNHLYFYWYRQILGQKVEFLVSFYNNEISEKSEIFDDQFSVERPDGSNFTLKIRSTKLEDSAMYFCASSEAFQISYEQYFGPGTRLTVT.

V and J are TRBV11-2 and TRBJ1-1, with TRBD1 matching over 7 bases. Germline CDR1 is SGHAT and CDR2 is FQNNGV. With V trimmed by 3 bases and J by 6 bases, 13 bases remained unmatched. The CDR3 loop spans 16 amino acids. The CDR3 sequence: CASSFGPGTAGAEAFF. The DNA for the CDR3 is TGTGCCAGCAGCTTCGGCCCGGGGACAGCAGGGGCTGAAGCTTTCTTT.

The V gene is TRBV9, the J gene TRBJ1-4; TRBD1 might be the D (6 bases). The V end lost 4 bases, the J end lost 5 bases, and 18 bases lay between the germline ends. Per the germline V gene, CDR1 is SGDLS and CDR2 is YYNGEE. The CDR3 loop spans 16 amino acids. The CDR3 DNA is TGTGCCAGCAGCCCCCGGACAGACCAGCTCAATGAAAAACTGTTTTTT. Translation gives CASSPRTDQLNEKLFF.

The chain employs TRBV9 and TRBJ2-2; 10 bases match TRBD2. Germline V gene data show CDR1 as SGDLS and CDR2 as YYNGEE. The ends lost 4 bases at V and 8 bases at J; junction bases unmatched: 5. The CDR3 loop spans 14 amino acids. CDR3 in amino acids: CASSTSGDLGELFF. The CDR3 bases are TGTGCCAGCAGCACTAGCGGGGACCTAGGGGAGCTGTTTTTT.

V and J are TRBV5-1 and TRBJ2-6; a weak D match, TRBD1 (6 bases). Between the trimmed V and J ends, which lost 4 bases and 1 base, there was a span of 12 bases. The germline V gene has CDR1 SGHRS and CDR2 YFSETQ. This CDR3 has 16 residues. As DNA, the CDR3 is TGCGCCAGCAGCGTCTGGGGGACATCTGGGGCCAACGTCCTGACTTTC. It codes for CASSVWGTSGANVLTF. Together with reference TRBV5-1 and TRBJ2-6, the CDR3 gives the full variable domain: KAGVTQTPRYLIKTRGQQVTLSCSPISGHRSVSWYQQTPGQGLQFLFEYFSETQRNKGNFPGRFSGRQFSNSRSEMNVSTLELGDSALYLCASSVWGTSGANVLTFGAGSRLTVL.

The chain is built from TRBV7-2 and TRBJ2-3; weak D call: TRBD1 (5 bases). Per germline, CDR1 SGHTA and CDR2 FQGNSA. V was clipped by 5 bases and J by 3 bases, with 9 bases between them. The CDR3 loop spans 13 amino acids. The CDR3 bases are TGTGCCAGCAGCGTGACAGTAACAGATACGCAGTATTTT. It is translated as CASSVTVTDTQYF.

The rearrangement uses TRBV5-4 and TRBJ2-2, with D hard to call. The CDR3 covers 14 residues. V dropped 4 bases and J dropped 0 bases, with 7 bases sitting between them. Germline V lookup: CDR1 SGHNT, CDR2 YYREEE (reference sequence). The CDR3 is CASSSSPNTGELFF. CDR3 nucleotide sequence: TGTGCCAGCAGCAGCTCCCCGAACACCGGGGAGCTGTTTTTT.

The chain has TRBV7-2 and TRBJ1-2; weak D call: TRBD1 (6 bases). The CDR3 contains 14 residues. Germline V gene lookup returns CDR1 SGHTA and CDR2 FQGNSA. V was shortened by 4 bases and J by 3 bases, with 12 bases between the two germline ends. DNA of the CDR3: TGTGCCAGCAGCTCTTATCGACAGGACTATGGCTACACCTTC. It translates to CASSSYRQDYGYTF.

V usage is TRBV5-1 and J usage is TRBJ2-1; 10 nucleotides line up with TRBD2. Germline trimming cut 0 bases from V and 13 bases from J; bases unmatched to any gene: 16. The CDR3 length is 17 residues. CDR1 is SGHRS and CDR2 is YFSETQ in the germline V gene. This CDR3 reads CASSLEVGLAGAGGQFF. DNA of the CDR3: TGCGCCAGCAGCTTGGAAGTTGGGCTAGCGGGGGCCGGCGGCCAGTTCTTC.

CDR3 amino acids: CASSPDTSTDTQYF. Written as DNA, the CDR3 is TGTGCCAGCTCACCCGACACCAGCACAGATACGCAGTATTTT. The genes are TRBV18 and TRBJ2-3; D remains ambiguous. CDR3 size: 14 residues. Trimming left V 3 bases short and J 0 bases short, with 7 bases between. CDR1 and CDR2 from the germline V gene are KGHSH and LQKENI.

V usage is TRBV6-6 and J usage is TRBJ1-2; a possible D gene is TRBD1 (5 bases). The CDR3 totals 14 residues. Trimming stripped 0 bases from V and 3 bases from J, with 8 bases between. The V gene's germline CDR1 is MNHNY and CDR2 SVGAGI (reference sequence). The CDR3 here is CASSYSGADYGYTF. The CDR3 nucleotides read TGTGCCAGCAGTTACTCTGGGGCGGACTATGGCTACACCTTC.

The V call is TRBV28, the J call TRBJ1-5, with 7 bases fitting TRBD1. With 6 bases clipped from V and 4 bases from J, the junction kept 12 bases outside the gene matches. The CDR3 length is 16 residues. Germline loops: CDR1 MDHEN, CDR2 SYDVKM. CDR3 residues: CASRPVTGARNQPQHF. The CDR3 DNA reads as TGTGCCAGCAGACCTGTTACAGGGGCAAGAAATCAGCCCCAGCATTTT.

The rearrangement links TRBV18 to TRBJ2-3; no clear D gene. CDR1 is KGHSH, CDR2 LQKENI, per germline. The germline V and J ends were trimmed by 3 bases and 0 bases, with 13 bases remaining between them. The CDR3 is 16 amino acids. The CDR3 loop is CASSPRSKTSTDTQYF. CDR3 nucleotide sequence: TGTGCCAGCTCACCGAGGTCGAAAACTAGCACAGATACGCAGTATTTT.

The chain's CDR3 is CASSSRQGRWNTEAFF. DNA for the CDR3: TGTGCCAGCAGCTCTAGACAGGGTCGGTGGAACACTGAAGCTTTCTTT. The rearrangement uses TRBV5-4 and TRBJ1-1, with TRBD1 matching 7 bases. The CDR3 runs 16 residues. The germline CDR1 and CDR2 sequences are SGHNT and YYREEE (reference sequence). V lost 3 bases and J lost 1; bases outside the gene matches: 9.

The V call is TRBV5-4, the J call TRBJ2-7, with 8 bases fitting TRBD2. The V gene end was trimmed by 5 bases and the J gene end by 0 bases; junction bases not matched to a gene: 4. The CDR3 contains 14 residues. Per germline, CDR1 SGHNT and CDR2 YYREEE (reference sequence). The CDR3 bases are TGTGCCAGCAGAGTAGCGGGGAGCTCCTACGAGCAGTACTTC. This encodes CASRVAGSSYEQYF.